A single sample gave rise to the 27 T cell receptor beta chains below, sequenced in a study of blood T cell repertoires in COVID-19. The repertoire was sequenced with immunoSEQ multiplex PCR; TCRdb's copy has only in-frame clones and lacks some. The sample shows about 120,000 clones, about four fifths of them seen only once. Sample: peripheral blood. The receptors were gathered from an elderly woman with acute or convalescent COVID-19.

This clone was seen a few times. The chain links TRBV18 to TRBJ2-5, with TRBD2 matching 12 bases. The V gene end was trimmed by 0 bases and the J gene end by 5 bases; junction bases not matched to a gene: 4. The CDR3 runs 16 residues. Germline CDR1 and CDR2: KGHSH and LQKENI. CDR3 region: CASSPPLAGGMETQYF. CDR3 nucleotide sequence: TGTGCCAGCTCACCACCACTAGCGGGGGGTATGGAGACCCAGTACTTC.

This chain connects TRBV3-1 (or the pseudogene TRBV3-2) to TRBJ2-1; tentatively, D is TRBD2 (5 bases). This CDR3 comprises 18 residues. From germline, CDR1 is LGHDT and CDR2 YNNKEL (reference sequence). V lost 1 base to trimming and J lost 0 bases, with 16 bases between them. CDR3 in DNA: TGTGCCAGCAGCCAAGGGTTTAGCGCGTTACACTCCTACAATGAGCAGTTCTTC. Translating gives CASSQGFSALHSYNEQFF.

The rearrangement joins TRBV4-1 to TRBJ2-1; tentative D call: TRBD1 (6 bases). V gave up 2 bases and J gave up 8 bases, with 13 bases separating them. The germline V gene has CDR1 MGHRA and CDR2 YSYEKL. CDR3 length equals 14 residues. This CDR3 reads CASSQPTGNYEQFF. CDR3 DNA sequence: TGCGCCAGCAGCCAACCAACAGGGAACTATGAGCAGTTCTTC.

This clone appeared a single time. The V gene is TRBV19, the J gene TRBJ2-7; 9 positions agree with TRBD2. The CDR3 sequence is 14 residues long. V was pared by 5 bases and J by 4 bases, with 6 bases of the junction left unmatched. Looked up from germline, CDR1 is LNHDA and CDR2 is SQIVND (reference sequence). CDR3 sequence reads: CASSFSGGPYEQYF. CDR3 coding DNA: TGTGCCAGTAGTTTTAGCGGGGGCCCATACGAGCAGTACTTC.

The chain couples TRBV7-9 to TRBJ1-6; D possibly corresponds to TRBD1 (5 bases). There are 15 residues in the CDR3. Trimming cost V 4 bases and J 10 bases, with 17 bases left between them. The germline gives CDR1 SEHNR, CDR2 FQNEAQ (reference sequence). CDR3 DNA sequence: TGTGCCAGCAGCTACGGCGGGAGGGGCCGGTCACCCCTCCACTTT. Protein: CASSYGGRGRSPLHF.

J is TRBJ1-1 and V is TRBV10-3, with 9 bases fitting TRBD1. With 0 bases clipped from V and 5 bases from J, the junction kept 4 bases outside the gene matches. Germline V gene sequence: CDR1 ENHRY, CDR2 SYGVKD. The CDR3 is made up of 15 amino acids. As DNA, the CDR3 is TGTGCCATCAGTGAGTCCAACAGGGGGCGAACTGAAGCTTTCTTT. Translation gives CAISESNRGRTEAFF.

This chain connects TRBV6-2 or TRBV6-3 to TRBJ1-2; possible D gene TRBD1, 5 bases. V shed 2 bases and J shed 7 bases, with 17 bases lying between them. The CDR3 loop spans 15 amino acids. Germline V gives CDR1 MNHEY, CDR2 SVGEGT. This chain's CDR3 is CASSYGEFGGFGYTF. The DNA of the CDR3 is TGTGCCAGCAGTTACGGAGAGTTCGGGGGTTTTGGCTACACCTTC.

V gene TRBV7-2 combines with J gene TRBJ2-1; TRBD1 matches at 7 bases. V shed 3 bases, J shed 0 bases, and the junction held 2 bases outside the gene matches. Germline-derived CDR1 and CDR2 are SGHTA and FQGNSA. CDR3 size: 15 residues. The DNA of the CDR3 is TGTGCCAGCAGCTTGGGGACAGACTCCTACAATGAGCAGTTCTTC. It is translated as CASSLGTDSYNEQFF.

This chain uses TRBV29-1 with TRBJ1-2; TRBD1 matches at 8 bases. V was clipped by 6 bases and J by 5 bases; unmatched bases: 5. This CDR3 has 12 amino acids. Germline CDR1 reads SQVTM; CDR2 reads ANQGSEA. CDR3 DNA: TGCAGCGTACTGGACAGGGCGTATGGCTACACCTTC. As protein: CSVLDRAYGYTF.

This clone was recorded once. V is TRBV5-6 and J is TRBJ2-3; 8 nucleotides agree with TRBD2. The germline V gene has CDR1 SGHDT and CDR2 YYEEEE. Trimming cost V 2 bases and J 1 base; bases outside gene matches: 9. This CDR3 has 17 residues. The CDR3 DNA sequence: TGTGCCAGCAGCTTTTTTTTGCGGGAGGCGGGCACAGATACGCAGTATTTT. It specifies CASSFFLREAGTDTQYF.

The CDR3 region is CASSLNRDGYTF. For the CDR3, the DNA is TGTGCCAGCAGTTTAAACAGGGATGGCTACACCTTC. The rearrangement uses TRBV12-3 or TRBV12-4 and TRBJ1-2; the D gene is possibly TRBD1 (6 bases). The V and J ends lost 2 bases and 6 bases respectively, with 7 bases between them. The CDR3 has 12 residues.

V and J are TRBV5-1 and TRBJ2-7; D might be TRBD2 (7 bases). The CDR3 contains 14 residues. Germline V gene sequence: CDR1 SGHRS, CDR2 YFSETQ. The V end was cut by 1 base, the J end by 5 bases, with 13 bases between. As DNA, the CDR3 is TGCGCCAGCAGCTTGTCGGGGGGCTCTAACGAGCAGTACTTC. Translation gives CASSLSGGSNEQYF.

This chain joins TRBV7-3 and TRBJ2-7; tentative D call: TRBD2 (5 bases). CDR3 size: 16 residues. Germline CDR1 reads SGHTA; CDR2 reads FQGTGA. V lost 4 bases, J lost 0 bases, and 16 bases lay in between. CDR3 region: CASSSEPDSSSYEQYF. The CDR3 nucleotides are TGTGCCAGCAGCTCAGAACCGGACTCCAGCTCCTACGAGCAGTACTTC.

The table lists this clone with a count of one. The chain is built from TRBV4-2 and TRBJ1-2; D may be TRBD1 (5 bases). The CDR3 sequence is 13 residues long. The germline V gene has CDR1 LGHNA and CDR2 YNFKEQ. Trimming removed 4 bases at V and 5 bases at J, with 11 bases between. Here the CDR3 DNA reads TGTGCCAGCAGCCGAGACAGATTATATGGCTACACCTTC. Translation: CASSRDRLYGYTF.

This clone was seen more than once but under ten times. The J gene is TRBJ2-1, the V gene TRBV7-7, with 8 nucleotides matching TRBD1. Looked up from germline, CDR1 is SSHAT and CDR2 is FNYEAQ (reference sequence). V lost 5 bases and J lost 4; bases outside the gene matches: 16. CDR3 length: 18 amino acids. The CDR3 spells CASSPDPTGELEYNEQFF. The DNA of the CDR3 is TGTGCCAGCAGCCCCGACCCGACAGGGGAGTTGGAATACAATGAGCAGTTCTTC.

V gene TRBV6-7 combines with J gene TRBJ1-5, with D perhaps matching TRBD1 (5 bases). TRBV6-7 is an ORF for which the function is uncertain. The length of the CDR3 is 16 residues. V shed 7 bases and J shed 0 bases, with 16 bases lying between them. The CDR3 nucleotides read TGTGCCAGCAAGGGGTACCGGCCCTATAGCAATCAGCCCCAGCATTTT. It translates to CASKGYRPYSNQPQHF.

The genes are TRBV7-2 and TRBJ2-3, with 15 bases aligning to TRBD2. Germline V lookup: CDR1 SGHTA, CDR2 FQGNSA. The CDR3 is made up of 17 amino acids. J gave up 7 bases and V 3 bases, and 8 bases lay outside the gene matches. CDR3 sequence (DNA): TGTGCCAGCAGCTTCGGGACTAGCGGGGGGAAGGTAAATACGCAGTATTTT. Translated: CASSFGTSGGKVNTQYF.

Only a few counts were recorded for this clone. The chain employs TRBV3-1 (or the pseudogene TRBV3-2) and TRBJ2-5; 7 bases fit TRBD2. This CDR3 spans 16 amino acids. The germline gives CDR1 LGHDT, CDR2 YNNKEL (reference sequence). Losses at the gene ends were 4 bases for V and 1 base for J; bases not matched to a gene: 9. CDR3 amino acids: CASSPQFRGGQETQYF. The CDR3 DNA reads TGTGCCAGCAGCCCGCAATTCCGCGGGGGCCAAGAGACCCAGTACTTC.

The chain joins TRBV5-6 to TRBJ1-4, with 7 nucleotides matching TRBD1. The CDR3 is 13 residues long. Losses at the gene ends were 4 bases for V and 8 bases for J; bases not matched to a gene: 5. CDR1 SGHDT and CDR2 YYEEEE come from the germline V gene. CDR3 DNA: TGTGCCAGCAGCAACGACAGGGTCGAAAAACTGTTTTTT. This translates into CASSNDRVEKLFF.

This clone appeared a few times. The rearrangement joins TRBV5-5 to TRBJ2-7; D is unresolved. Germline V gives CDR1 SGHKS, CDR2 YYEKEE (reference sequence). Trimming removed 0 bases at V and 2 bases at J, with 9 bases between. There are 14 residues in the CDR3. The CDR3 protein is CASSLGSGPYEQYF. CDR3 DNA: TGTGCCAGCAGCTTGGGGTCTGGGCCCTACGAGCAGTACTTC.

The CDR3 sequence: CASRGTSGTGELFF. CDR3 nucleotide sequence: TGTGCCAGTAGAGGGACTAGCGGCACCGGGGAGCTGTTTTTT. The chain carries TRBV19 and TRBJ2-2; 11 positions agree with TRBD2. CDR1 is LNHDA, CDR2 SQIVND, per germline (reference sequence). This CDR3 comprises 14 residues. The ends lost 6 bases at V and 4 bases at J; junction bases unmatched: 1.

This sequence joins TRBV7-2 and TRBJ1-5, with D unclear. V lost 5 bases to trimming and J lost 1 base, with 9 bases between them. CDR1 is SGHTA, CDR2 FQGNSA, per germline. CDR3 length: 14 amino acids. The chain's CDR3 is CASSPGMSNQPQHF. In DNA, the CDR3 is TGTGCCAGCAGCCCGGGTATGAGCAATCAGCCCCAGCATTTT.

This chain joins TRBV5-1 and TRBJ2-3; the match to TRBD2 covers 11 bases. The CDR3 length is 19 residues. Germline V gives CDR1 SGHRS, CDR2 YFSETQ. J gave up 2 bases and V 0 bases, and 11 bases lay outside the gene matches. The CDR3 sequence is CASSLGASGRLPPTDTQYF. CDR3 bases: TGCGCCAGCAGCTTGGGGGCTAGCGGGAGGCTTCCCCCCACAGATACGCAGTATTTT.

J is TRBJ2-3 and V is TRBV4-1; TRBD2 matches 10 bases. The CDR3 sequence is 17 residues long. The V gene end was trimmed by 2 bases and the J gene end by 5 bases; junction bases not matched to a gene: 10. The germline V gene has CDR1 MGHRA and CDR2 YSYEKL. In nucleotides, the CDR3 is TGCGCCAGCAGCCAAAGAGCGGGGGGGGCTTTCGGAGATACGCAGTATTTT. This sequence encodes CASSQRAGGAFGDTQYF.

The V gene is TRBV6-5, the J gene TRBJ1-4, with a possible D match to TRBD1 (6 bases). Between the trimmed V and J ends, which lost 8 bases and 6 bases, there was a span of 16 bases. Germline assignment: CDR1 MNHEY and CDR2 SVGAGI. This CDR3 has 14 amino acids. The CDR3, as DNA: TGTGCCAGCTCGCAGCGGCGGGGGCATGAAAAACTGTTTTTT. Its translation is CASSQRRGHEKLFF.

The V call is TRBV14, the J call TRBJ1-2, with 9 bases fitting TRBD1. Germline values: CDR1 SGHDN, CDR2 FVKESK. Losses at the gene ends were 0 bases for V and 7 bases for J; bases not matched to a gene: 9. The CDR3 covers 16 residues. The CDR3 DNA reads as TGTGCCAGCAGCCAAGATCTACGGACAGGGGAGGGTGGCTACACCTTC. Its protein product is CASSQDLRTGEGGYTF.

V and J are TRBV7-9 and TRBJ2-2; no reliable D call. The CDR3 is 14 residues long. The ends were cut back, 3 bases at V and 6 bases at J, with 11 bases in the middle. CDR1 and CDR2 from the germline V gene are SEHNR and FQNEAQ (reference sequence). This CDR3 reads CASSLGQASGELFF. The CDR3 nucleotides read TGTGCCAGCAGCTTGGGCCAGGCTTCCGGGGAGCTGTTTTTT.